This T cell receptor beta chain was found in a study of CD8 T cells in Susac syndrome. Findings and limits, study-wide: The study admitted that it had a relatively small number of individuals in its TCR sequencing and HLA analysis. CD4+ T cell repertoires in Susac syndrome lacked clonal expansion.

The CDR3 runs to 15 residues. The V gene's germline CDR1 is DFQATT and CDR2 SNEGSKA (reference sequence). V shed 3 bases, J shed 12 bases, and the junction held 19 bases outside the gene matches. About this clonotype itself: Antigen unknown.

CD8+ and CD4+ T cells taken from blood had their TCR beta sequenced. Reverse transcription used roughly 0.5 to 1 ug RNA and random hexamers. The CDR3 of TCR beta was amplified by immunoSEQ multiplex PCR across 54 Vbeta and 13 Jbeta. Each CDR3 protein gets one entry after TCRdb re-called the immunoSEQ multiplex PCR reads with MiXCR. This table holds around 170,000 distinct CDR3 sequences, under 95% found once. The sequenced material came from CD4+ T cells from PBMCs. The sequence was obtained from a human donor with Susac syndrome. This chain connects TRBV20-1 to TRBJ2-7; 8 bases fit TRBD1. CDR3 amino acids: CSASGPGQDPESLYF. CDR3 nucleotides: TGCAGTGCTAGCGGCCCGGGACAGGACCCTGAGAGTTTGTACTTC.